A selection of T cell receptor beta chains follows, all from one sample in a study of T cells in Graves' hyperthyroidism and ophthalmopathy. TCRdb ran MiXCR on the multiplex PCR reads and lists one entry per CDR3 protein. The sample has hundreds of thousands of distinct CDR3 sequences, around 39% seen once. The sample was blood. These receptors were obtained from a man younger than 30 with Graves' hyperthyroidism. Both conserved end residues are part of each CDR3. The D gene is left open where the match is weak. Clone size is shown for a subset of rows, as once, few, many or a class of expanded clone.

D gene	clone size	J gene	V gene	CDR3 DNA	CDR3 protein
TRBD2	few	TRBJ2-7	TRBV3-1	TGTGCCAGCAGCCAAGAGGGACTAGCGGATGTCACCTACGAGCAGTACTTC	CASSQEGLADVTYEQYF
TRBD1	many	TRBJ1-2	TRBV9	TGTGCCAGCAGCTCCCGAAAAGGGGGCGGGAATGGCTACACCTTC	CASSSRKGGGNGYTF
TRBD2	.	TRBJ2-2	TRBV10-3	TGTGCCATCAGTGGCCAAGCGGGAGACACCGGGGAGCTGTTTTTT	CAISGQAGDTGELFF
.	.	TRBJ1-2	TRBV5-8	TGTGCCAGCAGCTCGGGGGGTGGACAGACCTTATACCGCTACACCTTC	CASSSGGGQTLYRYTF
.	.	TRBJ2-2	TRBV7-3	TGTGCCAGCAGCTTATCGAGTACTAGCACCAGGGAGCTGTTTTTT	CASSLSSTSTRELFF
.	.	TRBJ1-5	TRBV4-2	TGTGCCAGCAGCCAAGATGGCGGGCGGCCCCAGCATTTT	CASSQDGGRPQHF
TRBD1	few	TRBJ1-1	TRBV13	TGTGCCAGCAGCCCTGGACAGGGTAGTAGGGTGACTGAAGCTTTCTTT	CASSPGQGSRVTEAFF
TRBD1	.	TRBJ1-5	TRBV10-3	TGTGCCAGCACCTTGGGACAGACTAGCAATCAGCCCCAGCATTTT	CASTLGQTSNQPQHF
.	many	TRBJ2-5	TRBV7-3	TGTGCCAGCAGCTTACCCCAGGGCCAAGAGACCCAGTACTTC	CASSLPQGQETQYF
.	once	TRBJ1-1	TRBV29-1	TGCAGCGTTGAATTAGACGGCGGCGGGAGGGAAGCTTTCTTT	CSVELDGGGREAFF
.	many	TRBJ1-1	TRBV7-9	TGTGCCAGCAGCTCAAAGCCTGAAGCTTTCTTT	CASSSKPEAFF
.	few	TRBJ2-7	TRBV14	TGTGCCAGCAAAGACAGCTCCTACGAGCAGTACTTC	CASKDSSYEQYF
.	.	TRBJ1-5	TRBV19	TGTGCCAGTAGTCCGGACTGGCAAGTGGGTCGGCCCCAGCATTTT	CASSPDWQVGRPQHF
.	.	TRBJ1-2	TRBV20-1	TGCAGTGCTAGACTCGACACGACCACCTATGGCTACACCTTC	CSARLDTTTYGYTF
.	medium-sized	TRBJ1-1	TRBV29-1	TGCAGCGTTGCCGGGGCGCTGGGCACTGAAGCTTTCTTT	CSVAGALGTEAFF
.	many	TRBJ2-6	TRBV15	TGTGCCACCAGCAGAGTGGCGACACACTCTGGGGCCAACGTCCTGACTTTC	CATSRVATHSGANVLTF
.	.	TRBJ2-2	TRBV2	.	CASSEPSGANVLTFGAGGELFF
TRBD1	.	TRBJ2-2	TRBV20-1	TGCAGTGCTAGAAGGGGGCCGGAGGAGCTGTTTTTT	CSARRGPEELFF
.	.	TRBJ2-7	TRBV6-5	TGTGCCAGCAGTCGTTTCGGCGTCTACGAGCAGTACTTC	CASSRFGVYEQYF
TRBD2	many	TRBJ2-5	TRBV20-1	TGCAGTGCTTCGGGACTATCCCAAGAGACCCAGTACTTC	CSASGLSQETQYF
.	.	TRBJ1-5	TRBV19	TGTGCCAGTAAAGGGAGTATCAATCAGCCCCAGCATTTT	CASKGSINQPQHF
.	many	TRBJ1-6	TRBV7-3	TGTGCCAGCAGCTTAACCCCCAGGGGTAGCTCACCCCTCCACTTT	CASSLTPRGSSPLHF
TRBD2	few	TRBJ2-2	TRBV29-1	TGCAGCGTCCAAGCTAGCGGGGGAGGCACCGGGGAGCTGTTTTTT	CSVQASGGGTGELFF
TRBD1	.	TRBJ1-1	TRBV4-1	TGCGCCAGCAGCCAGTACACAGGGGTTGGTACTGAAGCTTTCTTT	CASSQYTGVGTEAFF
.	few	TRBJ1-5	TRBV20-1	TGCAGTGCTAGCTCGCAAGGTCATAGCAATCAGCCCCAGCATTTT	CSASSQGHSNQPQHF
.	many	TRBJ2-7	TRBV2	TGTGCCAGCAGTTCCCGGGGATCCTCCTACGAGCAGTACTTC	CASSSRGSSYEQYF
.	.	TRBJ1-4	TRBV5-1	TGCGCCAGCAGCCCGACAGACCCAAGGGAAAAACTGTTTTTT	CASSPTDPREKLFF
.	.	TRBJ1-2	TRBV7-8	TGTGCCAGCAGCTTTTTCATAAACAGGGACAAAACATATGGCTACACCTTC	CASSFFINRDKTYGYTF
.	.	TRBJ1-4	TRBV15	TGTGCCACCAGCCGGGTTTGGGGGAATGAAAAACTGTTTTTT	CATSRVWGNEKLFF
TRBD1	many	TRBJ1-5	TRBV19	TGTGCCAGTAGTGGGGACAGGGGAGGGGATCAGCCCCAGCATTTT	CASSGDRGGDQPQHF
.	few	TRBJ2-7	TRBV7-9	TGTGCCAGCAGCTTAGTTCTGGGGGATTACGAGCAGTACTTC	CASSLVLGDYEQYF
.	many	TRBJ2-7	TRBV10-3	TGTGCCATCAGTGAAGGCAGCCTCCACGAGCAGTACTTC	CAISEGSLHEQYF
TRBD1	.	TRBJ1-5	TRBV2	TGTGCCAGCAGTGGGTACCAGGGGGCTGGGCAGCCCCAGCATTTT	CASSGYQGAGQPQHF
TRBD1	.	TRBJ2-5	TRBV2	TGTGCCAGCTCTAACGCCATCGACAGGGTGGAGACCCAGTACTTC	CASSNAIDRVETQYF
.	.	TRBJ1-5	TRBV7-9	TGTGCCAGCACCTTTAAAAGCAATCAGCCCCAGCATTTT	CASTFKSNQPQHF
.	many	TRBJ2-7	TRBV7-8	TGTGCCAGCAGCGACTCTTCCGGGACTGTCTCCTACGAGCAGTACTTC	CASSDSSGTVSYEQYF
.	.	TRBJ2-2	TRBV2	TGTGCCAGCAGTGGGGAGGGGGACACCGGGGAGCTGTTTTTT	CASSGEGDTGELFF
TRBD2	.	TRBJ2-7	TRBV29-1	TGCAGCTTTGCGGGGGCCTACGAGCAGTACTTC	CSFAGAYEQYF
.	few	TRBJ1-5	TRBV9	TGTGCCAGCAGCGTAAGGTTAGGGATTCATCAGCCCCAGCATTTT	CASSVRLGIHQPQHF
.	many	TRBJ1-2	TRBV7-9	TGTGCCAGCATCCCGGCAGCCCTCGTGGGCTACACCTTC	CASIPAALVGYTF
.	.	TRBJ1-1	TRBV6-6	TGTGCCAGCACCAGTCGGGTGAACACTGAAGCTTTCTTT	CASTSRVNTEAFF
.	few	TRBJ2-2	TRBV5-5	TGTGCCAGCACACAAGTCGGCGGGGAGCTGTTTTTT	CASTQVGGELFF
.	.	TRBJ2-3	TRBV7-3	TGTGCCAGCAGTCTCGACAGGCCCAATACGCAGTATTTT	CASSLDRPNTQYF
TRBD1	.	TRBJ1-5	TRBV29-1	TGCAGCGTTGGACAGGGGTTGGATCAGCCCCAGCATTTT	CSVGQGLDQPQHF
TRBD1	many	TRBJ2-5	TRBV2	TGTGCCAGCACTCCAGGGACAGGGGGCATGGAGACCCAGTACTTC	CASTPGTGGMETQYF
.	few	TRBJ2-7	TRBV10-2	TGTGCCAGCAGCTTATCGGGGAGCTCCTCCTACGAGCAGTACTTC	CASSLSGSSSYEQYF
.	.	TRBJ1-2	TRBV6-5	TGTGCCAGCAGTTACGAGACTCCAGCCGACTATGGCTACACCTTC	CASSYETPADYGYTF
TRBD1	.	TRBJ2-7	TRBV20-1	TGCAGTGCTAGGGGGCCCAGGGGGAACTACGAGCAGTACTTC	CSARGPRGNYEQYF
.	.	TRBJ1-2	TRBV5-1	TGCGCCAGCAGCGCTCAACCGGACAGCGCTAACTATGGCTACACCTTC	CASSAQPDSANYGYTF
TRBD1	few	TRBJ1-2	TRBV9	TGTGCCAGCAGCGGCCCGGGACAGGGAGGTTATGGCTACACCTTC	CASSGPGQGGYGYTF
.	few	TRBJ2-7	TRBV6-5	TGTGCCAGCACATTCCGGGACGGAGCCTACGAGCAGTACTTC	CASTFRDGAYEQYF
.	.	TRBJ2-7	TRBV10-3	TGTGCCAGCAGTTACTCGAGGGTACAGACCTACGAGCAGTACTTC	CASSYSRVQTYEQYF
TRBD2	.	TRBJ2-5	TRBV12-3/TRBV12-4	TGTGCCAGCAGACCGCTAGCGGGGGGAGCAGAGACCCAGTACTTC	CASRPLAGGAETQYF